This T cell receptor (beta chain) was obtained from a study of blood T cell repertoires in COVID-19. About the study: T cells, B-cell-depleted T cells, or PBMCs provided the cDNA or gDNA that served as material.

V shed 1 base, J shed 10 bases, and the junction held 1 base outside the gene matches. Germline V CDR1 and CDR2: SEHNR, FQNEAQ (reference sequence). CDR3 length: 12 residues. Original processing notes: Amplification of reference gene primers provided the estimated nucleated cell counts. Data came from immunoSEQ multiplex PCR; TCRdb stores just in-frame clones and leaves some out. The V and J calls and clone size come from that table; D and trimming were worked out from the DNA. This table has 150,000 or so clones, roughly 93% appearing once. V gene TRBV7-9 combines with J gene TRBJ2-1; TRBD1 agrees at 7 bases. The sequence came from a woman between 50 and 59 years old with acute or convalescent COVID-19. Specimen: peripheral blood. CDR3 amino acids: CASSLGGGEQFF. Here the CDR3 DNA reads TGTGCCAGCAGCTTAGGAGGGGGCGAGCAGTTCTTC. The variable domain in full, completed from reference TRBV7-9 and TRBJ2-1, reads DTGVSQNPRHKITKRGQNVTFRCDPISEHNRLYWYRQTLGQGPEFLTYFQNEAQLEKSRLLSDRFSAERPKGSFSTLEIQRTEQGDSAMYLCASSLGGGEQFFGPGTRLTVL.